The present T cell receptor (beta chain) was sequenced within a study of CD8 T cells in ankylosing spondylitis. Study-wide results and caveats: For ankylosing spondylitis blood, a TCR beta motif of roughly 8 highly homologous variants appeared characteristic. Past research had described some motif variants in reactive arthritis synovial fluid and blood. Matched ankylosing spondylitis synovial fluid reportedly contained a significantly enriched population of disease-linked clones.

Remarks on this clonotype: Antigen unknown.

MiXCR was run by TCRdb on the 5' RACE reads, yielding one entry per CDR3 protein. The table has around 130,000 distinct CDR3 sequences, around 9% seen once; the top ten hold approximately 3.3%. The sample taken for sequencing was blood, either unsorted or a sorted T cell fraction (not recorded which). The TCR was taken from a male donor with ankylosing spondylitis or in good health (not recorded which).

CDR3 nucleotides: TGTGCCACCAGTGATCCCAGACAGGGTGCCCAAATTCAGTACTTC. It specifies CATSDPRQGAQIQYF. This sequence joins TRBV24-1 and TRBJ2-4; 7 bases align to TRBD1. Germline V gene data show CDR1 as KGHDR and CDR2 as SFDVKD. Trimming cost V 3 bases and J 10 bases; bases outside gene matches: 11. This CDR3 spans 15 amino acids.